Listed below are T cell receptor beta chains from one sample, sequenced in a study of T cells after posttransplantation cyclophosphamide. Sequenced by immunoSEQ multiplex PCR; TCRdb stores in-frame clones only, minus some. Found here are about 53,000 clones, about 86% of them singletons; the top ten hold approximately 2.6%. The source material was PBMCs. Every receptor here comes from a man younger than 45 with a blood cancer, CMV-positive, and with a related stem cell donor. The CDR3 runs from the conserved cysteine through the conserved F or W. D genes are given only for firm matches. Clone size is shown for a subset of rows, as once, few, many or a class of expanded clone.

abundance | j_gene | d_gene | v_gene | CDR3aa | CDR3nt
. | TRBJ2-7 | . | TRBV7-2 | CASSLPPLGEQYF | TGTGCCAGCAGCTTACCCCCCCTAGGCGAGCAGTACTTC
. | TRBJ2-7 | . | TRBV11-3 | CAFEGNGPYEQYF | TGTGCTTTTGAGGGAAATGGCCCCTACGAGCAGTACTTC
. | TRBJ1-4 | . | TRBV19 | CASTAQNEKLFF | TGTGCCAGTACTGCCCAGAATGAAAAACTGTTTTTT
. | TRBJ2-5 | . | TRBV11-3 | CASSPRDGQETQYF | TGTGCCAGCAGCCCACGTGACGGACAGGAGACCCAGTACTTC
. | TRBJ1-5 | . | TRBV6-5 | CASSYSFTDNQPQHF | TGTGCCAGCAGTTACTCGTTCACAGACAATCAGCCCCAGCATTTT
few | TRBJ1-2 | TRBD1 | TRBV2 | CAIEPTGLRGYTF | TGTGCCATTGAACCGACAGGGCTGAGGGGCTACACCTTC
. | TRBJ1-1 | TRBD1 | TRBV19 | CASSTTGGSHTEAFF | TGTGCCAGTAGTACAACAGGGGGCTCCCACACTGAAGCTTTCTTT
. | TRBJ1-4 | . | TRBV9 | CASSVGLGHDEKLFF | TGTGCCAGCAGCGTAGGATTGGGCCACGATGAAAAACTGTTTTTT
. | TRBJ1-5 | . | TRBV6-5 | CASASTRDQPQHF | TGTGCCAGCGCCTCTACCCGGGATCAGCCCCAGCATTTT
. | TRBJ2-3 | . | TRBV11-3 | CASSQVPGYGSDTQYF | TGTGCCAGCAGTCAAGTTCCGGGATACGGATCCGATACGCAGTATTTT
. | TRBJ1-3 | . | TRBV5-5 | CASTLAGVGNTIYF | TGTGCCAGCACCCTCGCAGGGGTCGGAAACACCATATATTTT